The rows below give T cell receptor beta chains drawn from one sample of a study of blood T cell repertoires in COVID-19. TCRdb's copy holds only in-frame clones and misses some; the assay was immunoSEQ multiplex PCR. This table holds roughly 87,000 clones, more than 75% found once. The sample comprised peripheral blood. These receptors all stem from a man aged 45 to 65 with active COVID-19. Both conserved end residues are part of each CDR3. A D gene is named only where the DNA matches it firmly. A clone size is listed for some rows: how often the clone was seen (once, few, many), or a class if it is expanded.

v_call: TRBV19; clone_size: NA; d_call: NA; cdr3_length: 17; j_call: TRBJ1-3; cdr3_nt: TGTGCCAGTAGTTCACCGGGACTTTCGAGCTCTGGAAACACCATATATTTT; cdr3_aa: CASSSPGLSSSGNTIYF
v_call: TRBV28; clone_size: many; d_call: TRBD2; cdr3_length: 15; j_call: TRBJ2-7; cdr3_nt: TGTGCCAGCAGTTTATCGGCGGGAGGGCCCTACGAGCAGTACTTC; cdr3_aa: CASSLSAGGPYEQYF
v_call: TRBV7-2; clone_size: NA; d_call: NA; cdr3_length: 16; j_call: TRBJ1-2; cdr3_nt: TGTGCCAGCAGCTTATTAGTCTCTGAGAGATCGAAGGGCTACACCTTC; cdr3_aa: CASSLLVSERSKGYTF
v_call: TRBV2; clone_size: NA; d_call: NA; cdr3_length: 12; j_call: TRBJ2-7; cdr3_nt: TGTGCCAGCACCCGTGACTCGCGCGAGCAGTACTTC; cdr3_aa: CASTRDSREQYF
v_call: TRBV10-3; clone_size: NA; d_call: TRBD1; cdr3_length: 13; j_call: TRBJ1-2; cdr3_nt: TGTGCCATCAGCCCGGACAGGGACTATGGCTACACCTTC; cdr3_aa: CAISPDRDYGYTF
v_call: TRBV16; clone_size: NA; d_call: TRBD2; cdr3_length: 13; j_call: TRBJ2-1; cdr3_nt: TGTGCCAGCAGCTTAGCGGGAGAGTTCCAGCAGTTCTTC; cdr3_aa: CASSLAGEFQQFF
v_call: TRBV7-2; clone_size: NA; d_call: TRBD1; cdr3_length: 14; j_call: TRBJ2-7; cdr3_nt: TGTGCCAGCAGCACCTACAGGGGGTCCTACGAGCAGTACTTC; cdr3_aa: CASSTYRGSYEQYF
v_call: TRBV6-5; clone_size: NA; d_call: NA; cdr3_length: 13; j_call: TRBJ1-1; cdr3_nt: TGTGCCAGCACCCCACGTCGTGGCCCTGAAGCTTTCTTT; cdr3_aa: CASTPRRGPEAFF
v_call: TRBV19; clone_size: NA; d_call: NA; cdr3_length: 11; j_call: TRBJ1-1; cdr3_nt: TGTGCCAGTAGCCCCGGGGCTGAAGCTTTCTTT; cdr3_aa: CASSPGAEAFF
v_call: TRBV4-3; clone_size: NA; d_call: NA; cdr3_length: 17; j_call: TRBJ1-5; cdr3_nt: TGCGCCAGCAGCCAAACCACGGCAGGGATTCGCAATCAGCCCCAGCATTTT; cdr3_aa: CASSQTTAGIRNQPQHF
v_call: TRBV4-3; clone_size: NA; d_call: NA; cdr3_length: 15; j_call: TRBJ2-7; cdr3_nt: TGCGCCAGCAGCCAAGTTTCAACGGGAGCCTACGAGCAGTACTTC; cdr3_aa: CASSQVSTGAYEQYF
v_call: TRBV19; clone_size: NA; d_call: TRBD1; cdr3_length: 17; j_call: TRBJ2-5; cdr3_nt: TGTGCCAGTAGTTCCGGCGCTGGGACAGGGGGCAGGGAGACCCAGTACTTC; cdr3_aa: CASSSGAGTGGRETQYF
v_call: TRBV30; clone_size: once; d_call: NA; cdr3_length: 13; j_call: TRBJ1-2; cdr3_nt: TGTGCCTGGAGTGTCGATCGTCTATATGGCTACACCTTC; cdr3_aa: CAWSVDRLYGYTF
v_call: TRBV7-8; clone_size: NA; d_call: NA; cdr3_length: 14; j_call: TRBJ1-2; cdr3_nt: TGTGCCAGCAGCCTAACGGTTCAGGCAAATGGCTACACCTTC; cdr3_aa: CASSLTVQANGYTF
v_call: TRBV7-2; clone_size: NA; d_call: TRBD2; cdr3_length: 17; j_call: TRBJ2-1; cdr3_nt: TGTGCCAGCAGCTTACGGGTCCGAGCGGGGGTCGACAATGAGCAGTTCTTC; cdr3_aa: CASSLRVRAGVDNEQFF